This TCR beta chain is from a study of OX40 agonist ivuxolimab in advanced cancers. Some clones are missing from TCRdb's copy, which holds only in-frame ones; the method was immunoSEQ multiplex PCR. This table holds under 200,000 clones, roughly 94% found once. The CDR3 covers 16 residues. The genes are TRBV21-1 and TRBJ2-1; the listed D gene, TRBD2, was not tested against the DNA. TRBV21-1 is termed a pseudogene. This sequence was found in an adult with an advanced solid tumor such as melanoma, head and neck, liver or kidney cancer. Sequenced here: CD4+ or CD8+ T cells sorted from blood, sampled in a trial of the OX40 agonist ivuxolimab. The CDR3 coding sequence is TGTGCCAGCAGCGCGCCGGGACTAGGGAACTACAATGAGCAGTTCTTC. Its protein product is CASSAPGLGNYNEQFF.